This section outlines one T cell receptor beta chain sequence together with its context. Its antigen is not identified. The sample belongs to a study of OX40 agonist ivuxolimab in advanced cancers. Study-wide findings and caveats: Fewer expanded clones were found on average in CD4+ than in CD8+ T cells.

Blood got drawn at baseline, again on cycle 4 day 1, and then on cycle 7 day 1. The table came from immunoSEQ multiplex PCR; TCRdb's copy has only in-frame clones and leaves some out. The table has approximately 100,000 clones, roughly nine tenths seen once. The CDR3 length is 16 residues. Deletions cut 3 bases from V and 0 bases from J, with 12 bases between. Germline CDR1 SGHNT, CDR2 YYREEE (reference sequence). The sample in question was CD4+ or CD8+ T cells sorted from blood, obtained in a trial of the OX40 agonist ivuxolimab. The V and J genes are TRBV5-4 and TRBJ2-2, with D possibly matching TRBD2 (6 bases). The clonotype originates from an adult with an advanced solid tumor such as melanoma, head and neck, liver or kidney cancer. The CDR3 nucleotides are TGTGCCAGCAGCTCGGGACTGTCCGCGAACACCGGGGAGCTGTTTTTT. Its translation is CASSSGLSANTGELFF.